This T cell receptor beta chain was profiled in a study of circulating CD8 cells and anti-PD-1 response in melanoma. Within the sample, this clonotype is large. Germline CDR1 and CDR2: MNHEY and SMNVEV (reference sequence). This CDR3 comprises 13 residues. The V and J ends lost 3 bases and 9 bases respectively, with 12 bases between them. Sorting of live CD3+CD8+TCRalphabeta+ cells by PD-1 and/or TIGIT gave four subsets. Using 15 ng of total RNA, TCR libraries were made with the QIAseq Immune Repertoire TCR panel. TCRdb used MiXCR to reprocess the reads, holding one entry per CDR3 protein. Here the sample spans about 1,000 distinct CDR3 sequences, 3.5% to 5.5% being singletons.

This sequence joins TRBV27 and TRBJ2-1; maybe TRBD2 (5 bases). The sequence derives from a human donor with melanoma. The source was CD8+ T cells from PBMCs, collected at baseline or after one month of anti-PD-1 therapy (not recorded which). The CDR3 bases are TGTGCCAGCAGTTTCCTAGCAGGCGGTGAGCAGTTCTTC. Translated, it gives CASSFLAGGEQFF.